The entry below gives a single TCR beta chain sequence along with its context. How the authors handled the data: Estimates of nucleated cell counts were drawn from the amplification of reference gene primers. This table comes from immunoSEQ multiplex PCR, and its TCRdb copy is limited to in-frame clones, with some not included. V, J and clone size derive from that table, while D and trimming were established from the DNA sequence. In the table there are some 80,000 clones, approximately 86% of which are singletons. Trimming took 5 bases from V and 9 from J; bases not matched to a gene: 7. The CDR3 contains 15 residues. CDR1 and CDR2 (germline): SGHTS, YDEGEE. The data stem from a study of blood T cell repertoires in COVID-19.

The sample was peripheral blood. This rearrangement joins TRBV5-8 to TRBJ2-5; TRBD2 matches 16 bases. The TCR was taken from a human donor in a cohort sampled during active COVID-19. The chain's CDR3 is CASSRGTSGGEAQYF. The DNA of the CDR3 is TGTGCCAGCAGTCGCGGGACTAGCGGGGGGGAAGCCCAGTACTTC. Based on the CDR3 plus reference TRBV5-8 and TRBJ2-5, the full variable domain is EAGVTQSPTHLIKTRGQQATLRCSPISGHTSVYWYQQALGLGLQFLLWYDEGEERNRGNFPPRFSGRQFPNYSSELNVNALELEDSALYLCASSRGTSGGEAQYFGPGTRLLVL.